The present T cell receptor beta chain was sequenced within a study of coeliac disease. Regarding the study as a whole: Control samples showed higher TRB and TRG clonality than intraepithelial and lamina propria samples in active celiac disease.

The method was immunoSEQ multiplex PCR; TCRdb's version includes in-frame clones alone and lacks a portion of them. The sample lists several thousand clones, roughly 63% occurring once. Of note for this clone: The target antigen is unknown.

Sample: lamina propria lymphocytes from the gut. The source is a woman in her sixties or seventies with active celiac disease.

The DNA of the CDR3 is TGTGCCAGCAGCAACCAGGGGGTAATTGGCTACACCTTC. This sequence encodes CASSNQGVIGYTF. V is TRBV2 and J is TRBJ1-2; 7 bases line up with TRBD1. V was clipped by 6 bases and J by 7 bases; unmatched bases: 8. The CDR3 covers 13 residues. CDR1 is SNHLY and CDR2 is FYNNEI in the germline V gene.